This entry is about one TCR beta chain. The data originate from a study of blood T cell repertoires in COVID-19. Background on the study: Samples representing acute and convalescent COVID-19 were sourced from the United States, Italy and Spain. From T cells, B-cell-depleted T cells, or PBMCs came the material, which was cDNA or gDNA.

Germline V gene sequence: CDR1 SGHVS, CDR2 FQNEAQ. The CDR3 consists of 16 residues. Losses at the gene ends were 5 bases for V and 4 bases for J; bases not matched to a gene: 11. In the source study's methods: Reference gene primers were amplified, and this amplification served to estimate nucleated cell counts. Clones were read by immunoSEQ multiplex PCR, and TCRdb kept only the in-frame ones, dropping some. V and J calls and clone size come straight from that table; D and trimming were deduced from the DNA. The sample carries roughly 100,000 clones, just under 85% recorded once. This receptor was identified in a man in his forties with active or convalescent COVID-19. J is TRBJ1-2 and V is TRBV7-8; 9 bases map to TRBD1. The sequencing input was peripheral blood. The CDR3 protein is CASSPGPGQGSYGYTF. As DNA, the CDR3 is TGTGCCAGCAGCCCTGGGCCCGGACAGGGGTCCTATGGCTACACCTTC. The complete variable domain, with remaining parts taken from reference TRBV7-8 and TRBJ1-2, reads GAGVSQSPRYKVAKRGQDVALRCDPISGHVSLFWYQQALGQGPEFLTYFQNEAQLDKSGLPSDRFFAERPEGSVSTLKIQRTQQEDSAVYLCASSPGPGQGSYGYTFGSGTRLTVV.